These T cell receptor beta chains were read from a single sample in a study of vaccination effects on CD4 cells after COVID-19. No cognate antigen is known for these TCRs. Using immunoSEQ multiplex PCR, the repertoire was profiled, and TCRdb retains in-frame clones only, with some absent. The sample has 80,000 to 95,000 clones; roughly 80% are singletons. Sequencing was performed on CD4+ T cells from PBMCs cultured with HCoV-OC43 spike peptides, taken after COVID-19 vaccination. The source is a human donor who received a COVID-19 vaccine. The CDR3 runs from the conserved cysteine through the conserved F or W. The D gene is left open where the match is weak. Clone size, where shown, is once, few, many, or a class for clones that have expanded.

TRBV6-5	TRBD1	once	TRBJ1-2	TGTGCCAGCAGACCTAGGACAGGGGGCTATGGCTACACCTTC	CASRPRTGGYGYTF
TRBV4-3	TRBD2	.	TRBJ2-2	TGCGCCAGCAGCCAAGAGCGGGGGGCTATCGGGGAGCTGTTTTTT	CASSQERGAIGELFF
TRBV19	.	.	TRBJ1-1	TGTGCCAGTAGTATATCGGATCGCACTGAAGCTTTCTTT	CASSISDRTEAFF
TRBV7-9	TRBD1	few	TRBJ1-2	TGTGCCAGCAGCCCACCGGGACAGGTAGCTAACTATGGCTACACCTTC	CASSPPGQVANYGYTF
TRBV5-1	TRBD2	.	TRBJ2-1	TGCGCCAGCAGCGCCAAGACTAGCGGGGGTAATGAGCAGTTCTTC	CASSAKTSGGNEQFF
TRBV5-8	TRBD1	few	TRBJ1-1	TGTGCCAGCCCTACATTATCGTACAGGGGCCCGAACACTGAAGCTTTCTTT	CASPTLSYRGPNTEAFF
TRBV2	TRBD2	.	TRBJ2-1	TGTGCCAGCAAACGGGGGGGCTCCTACAATGAGCAGTTCTTC	CASKRGGSYNEQFF
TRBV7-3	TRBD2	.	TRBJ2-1	TGTGCCAGCAGCTTAACCGGGACTAGCGGTTACAATGAGCAGTTCTTC	CASSLTGTSGYNEQFF
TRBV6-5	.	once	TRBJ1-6	TGTGCCAGCACCTTACGAGGCCCGGGGCCACCCCTCCACTTT	CASTLRGPGPPLHF
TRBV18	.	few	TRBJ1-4	TGTGCCAGCTCACCCCAGGGTATTGATGAAAAACTGTTTTTT	CASSPQGIDEKLFF